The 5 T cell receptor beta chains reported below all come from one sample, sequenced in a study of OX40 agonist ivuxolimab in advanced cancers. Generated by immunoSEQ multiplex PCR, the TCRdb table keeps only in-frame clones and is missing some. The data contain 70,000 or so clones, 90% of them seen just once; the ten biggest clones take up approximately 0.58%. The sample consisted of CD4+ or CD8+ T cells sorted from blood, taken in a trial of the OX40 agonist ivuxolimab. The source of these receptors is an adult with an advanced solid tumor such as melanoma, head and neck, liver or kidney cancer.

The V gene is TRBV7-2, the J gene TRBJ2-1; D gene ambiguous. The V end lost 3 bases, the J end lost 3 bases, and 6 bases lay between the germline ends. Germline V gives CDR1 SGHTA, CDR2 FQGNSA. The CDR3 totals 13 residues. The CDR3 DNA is TGTGCCAGCAGCTTTCAACTCTACAATGAGCAGTTCTTC. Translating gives CASSFQLYNEQFF.

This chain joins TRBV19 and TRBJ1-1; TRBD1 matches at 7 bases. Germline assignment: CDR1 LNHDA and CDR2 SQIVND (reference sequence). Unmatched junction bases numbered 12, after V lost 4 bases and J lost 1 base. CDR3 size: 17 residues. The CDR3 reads CASSTRQGGIGNTEAFF. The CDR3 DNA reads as TGTGCCAGTAGTACCCGACAGGGTGGGATAGGGAACACTGAAGCTTTCTTT.

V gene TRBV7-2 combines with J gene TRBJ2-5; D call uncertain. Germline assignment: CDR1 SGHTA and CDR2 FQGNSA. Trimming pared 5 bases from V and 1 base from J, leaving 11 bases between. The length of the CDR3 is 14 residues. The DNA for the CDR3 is TGTGCCAGCAGCCATTCGACGATCCAAGAGACCCAGTACTTC. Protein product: CASSHSTIQETQYF.

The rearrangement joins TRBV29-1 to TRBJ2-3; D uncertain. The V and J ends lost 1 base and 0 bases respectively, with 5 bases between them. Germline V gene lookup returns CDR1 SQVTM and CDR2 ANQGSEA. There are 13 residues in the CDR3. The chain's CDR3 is CSVEVVSTDTQYF. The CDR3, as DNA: TGCAGCGTTGAAGTGGTTAGCACAGATACGCAGTATTTT.

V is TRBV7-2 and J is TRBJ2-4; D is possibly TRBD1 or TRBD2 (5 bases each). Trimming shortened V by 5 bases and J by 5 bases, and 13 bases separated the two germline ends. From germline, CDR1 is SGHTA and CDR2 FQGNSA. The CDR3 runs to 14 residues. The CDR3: CASSLGTAENIQYF. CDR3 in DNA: TGTGCCAGCAGCCTCGGGACCGCCGAAAACATTCAGTACTTC.